This TCR beta chain was sequenced during a study of blood T cell repertoires in COVID-19. Study information: T cells, B-cell-depleted T cells, or PBMCs provided the cDNA or gDNA that served as material.

The CDR3 totals 15 residues. Germline loops: CDR1 LGHDT, CDR2 YNNKEL (reference sequence). V trimming: 4 bases; J trimming: 3 bases; junction bases outside the gene matches: 4. Assay used: immunoSEQ multiplex PCR; TCRdb lists only in-frame clones, some missing. The sample yields tens of thousands of clones, over 80% seen once. The rearrangement links TRBV3-1 (or the pseudogene TRBV3-2) to TRBJ2-3; 10 bases align to TRBD1. The TCR was taken from a man aged 65 to 85 with acute or convalescent COVID-19. The sample consisted of peripheral blood. DNA for the CDR3: TGTGCCAGCAGCCGGGGGACAGGGGTTACAGATACGCAGTATTTT. It yields the protein CASSRGTGVTDTQYF.